The 4 T cell receptor beta chains below all came from one sample that was sequenced in a study of CD8+CD57+ T cells in acquired aplastic anemia. Genomic DNA constituted the template upon which TCR beta VDJ and CDR3 profiling was performed. TCRdb fed the reads into MiXCR, producing one record per CDR3 protein. The sample records about 270,000 distinct CDR3 sequences, approximately 86% being singletons. Sequencing was done on patients that had shown CD8+CD57+ cell expansion by flow cytometry. The sequenced sample consisted of sorted CD4+, CD8+, or CD8+CD57+ T cells (not recorded which) from PBMCs. These receptors were collected from a human donor with aplastic anemia.

As regards this clonotype: No conserved phenylalanine or tryptophan is present at the end of the CDR3, so a read error is the likely explanation. It is unclear where the CDR3 begins or ends on the DNA, so no DNA is shown, and the CDR3 is as TCRdb lists it. The chain joins TRBV7-8 to TRBJ2-3; no DNA check was done on the table's D call, TRBD2. The CDR3 extends over 12 residues, inclusive of both ends. Germline CDR1 is SGHVS and CDR2 is FQNEAQ. CDR3: CASSLGSDTETL.

The rearrangement links TRBV7-9 to TRBJ1-5, with D possibly matching TRBD1 (6 bases). The CDR3 runs to 16 residues. Trimming removed 4 bases at V and 12 bases at J, with 25 bases between. Germline CDR1 reads SEHNR; CDR2 reads FQNEAQ (reference sequence). CDR3 bases: TGTGCCAGCAGCTCCAGGGGACGCGATGGCTACACCTTCCAGCATTTT. Translating it yields CASSSRGRDGYTFQHF.

The chain links TRBV2 to TRBJ2-3; D tentatively fits TRBD1 or TRBD2 (6 bases each). Trimming stripped 8 bases from V and 8 bases from J, with 17 bases between. Per the germline V gene, CDR1 is SNHLY and CDR2 is FYNNEI. This CDR3 contains 13 residues. The DNA of the CDR3 is TGTGCCAGCGGAGACGGGGGCCCCGGTACGCAGTATTTT. This sequence encodes CASGDGGPGTQYF.

A word on this clonotype: Lacking the conserved final phenylalanine or tryptophan, this CDR3 likely reflects a read error. The DNA is left out, because the CDR3 cannot be placed on it with certainty; the CDR3 is given as TCRdb lists it. The chain has TRBV7-8 and TRBJ2-3; the tabulated D call, TRBD2, remains unverified against the DNA. Germline loops: CDR1 SGHVS, CDR2 FQNEAQ. The CDR3 extends over 13 residues, inclusive of both ends. The CDR3 is CASGFHRDGTAYS.